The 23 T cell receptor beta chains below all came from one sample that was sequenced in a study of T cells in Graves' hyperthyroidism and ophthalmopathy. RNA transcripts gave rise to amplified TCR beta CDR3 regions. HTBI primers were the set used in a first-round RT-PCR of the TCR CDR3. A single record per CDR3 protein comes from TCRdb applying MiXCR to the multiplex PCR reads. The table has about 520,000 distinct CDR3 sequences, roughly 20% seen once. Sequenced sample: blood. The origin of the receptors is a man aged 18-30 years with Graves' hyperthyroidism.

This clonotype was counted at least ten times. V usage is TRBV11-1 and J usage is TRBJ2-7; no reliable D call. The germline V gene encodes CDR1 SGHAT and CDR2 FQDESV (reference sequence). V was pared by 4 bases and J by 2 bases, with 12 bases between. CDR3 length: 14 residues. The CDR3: CASSSREFTYEQYF. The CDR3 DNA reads TGTGCCAGCAGCTCCCGAGAGTTTACCTACGAGCAGTACTTC.

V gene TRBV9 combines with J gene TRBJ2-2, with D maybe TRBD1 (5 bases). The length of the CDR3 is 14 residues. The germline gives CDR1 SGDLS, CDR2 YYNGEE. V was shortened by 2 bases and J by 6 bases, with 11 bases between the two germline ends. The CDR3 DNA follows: TGTGCCAGCAGCGTCGGACACCCCGCCGGGGAGCTGTTTTTT. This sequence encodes CASSVGHPAGELFF.

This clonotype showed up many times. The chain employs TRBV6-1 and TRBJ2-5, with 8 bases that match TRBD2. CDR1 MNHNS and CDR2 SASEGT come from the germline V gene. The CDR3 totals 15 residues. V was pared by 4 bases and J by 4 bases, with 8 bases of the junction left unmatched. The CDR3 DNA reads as TGTGCCAGCAGTGCGCGGGGGGCCAGGACAGAGACCCAGTACTTC. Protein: CASSARGARTETQYF.

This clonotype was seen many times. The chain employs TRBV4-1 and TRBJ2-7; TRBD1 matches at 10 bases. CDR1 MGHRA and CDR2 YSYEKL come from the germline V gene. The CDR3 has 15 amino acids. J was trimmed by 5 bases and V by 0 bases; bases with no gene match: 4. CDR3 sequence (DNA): TGCGCCAGCAGCCAAGAAGGGACAGGGGATCACGAGCAGTACTTC. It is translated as CASSQEGTGDHEQYF.

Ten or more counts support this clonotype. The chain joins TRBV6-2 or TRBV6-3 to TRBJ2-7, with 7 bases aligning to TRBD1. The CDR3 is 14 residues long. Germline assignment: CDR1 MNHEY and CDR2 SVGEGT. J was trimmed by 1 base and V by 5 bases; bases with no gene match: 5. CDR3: CASSRGPYSYEQYF. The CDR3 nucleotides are TGTGCCAGCAGTAGGGGGCCTTATTCCTACGAGCAGTACTTC.

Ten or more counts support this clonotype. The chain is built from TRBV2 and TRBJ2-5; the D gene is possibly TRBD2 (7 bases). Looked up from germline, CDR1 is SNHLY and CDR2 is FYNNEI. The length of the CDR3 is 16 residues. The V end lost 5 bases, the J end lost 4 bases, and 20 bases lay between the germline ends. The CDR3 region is CASSPRQERDRETQYF. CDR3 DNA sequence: TGTGCCAGCAGTCCAAGACAGGAGCGGGACCGAGAGACCCAGTACTTC.

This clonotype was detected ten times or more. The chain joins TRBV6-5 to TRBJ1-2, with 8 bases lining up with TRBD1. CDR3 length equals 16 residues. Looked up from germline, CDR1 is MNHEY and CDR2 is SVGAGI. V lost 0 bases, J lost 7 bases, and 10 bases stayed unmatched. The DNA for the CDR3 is TGTGCCAGCAGTTACTCTACCTCGGGACAGGATCGTGGCTACACCTTC. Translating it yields CASSYSTSGQDRGYTF.

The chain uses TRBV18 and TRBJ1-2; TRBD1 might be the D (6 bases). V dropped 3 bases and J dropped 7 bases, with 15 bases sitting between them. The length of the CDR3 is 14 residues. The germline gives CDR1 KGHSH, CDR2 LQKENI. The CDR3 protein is CASSPQGSVCGYTF. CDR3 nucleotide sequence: TGTGCCAGCTCACCTCAGGGGTCGGTCTGTGGCTACACCTTC.

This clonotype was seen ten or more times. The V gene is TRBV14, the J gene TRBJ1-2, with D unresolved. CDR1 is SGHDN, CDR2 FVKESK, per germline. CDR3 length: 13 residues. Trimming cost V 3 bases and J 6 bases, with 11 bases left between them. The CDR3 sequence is CASSHGLVDGYTF. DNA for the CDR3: TGTGCCAGCAGCCATGGCCTGGTGGATGGCTACACCTTC.

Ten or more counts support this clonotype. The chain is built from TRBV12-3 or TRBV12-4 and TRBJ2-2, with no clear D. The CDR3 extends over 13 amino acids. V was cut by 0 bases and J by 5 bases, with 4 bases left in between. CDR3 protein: CASSLAVTGELFF. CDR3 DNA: TGTGCCAGCAGTTTAGCCGTTACCGGGGAGCTGTTTTTT.

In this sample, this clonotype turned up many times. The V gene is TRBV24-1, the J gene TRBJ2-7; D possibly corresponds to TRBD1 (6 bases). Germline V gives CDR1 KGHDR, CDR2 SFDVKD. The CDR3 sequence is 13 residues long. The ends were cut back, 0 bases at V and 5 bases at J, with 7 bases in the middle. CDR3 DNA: TGTGCCACCAGTGATTTGTGGACAGACGAGCAGTACTTC. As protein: CATSDLWTDEQYF.

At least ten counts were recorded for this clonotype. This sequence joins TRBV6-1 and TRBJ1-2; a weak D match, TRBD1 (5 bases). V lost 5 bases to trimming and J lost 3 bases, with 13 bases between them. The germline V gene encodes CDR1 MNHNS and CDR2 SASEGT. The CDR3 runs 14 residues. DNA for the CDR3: TGTGCCAGCAGTACGCCGGGGCGGCACTATGGCTACACCTTC. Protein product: CASSTPGRHYGYTF.

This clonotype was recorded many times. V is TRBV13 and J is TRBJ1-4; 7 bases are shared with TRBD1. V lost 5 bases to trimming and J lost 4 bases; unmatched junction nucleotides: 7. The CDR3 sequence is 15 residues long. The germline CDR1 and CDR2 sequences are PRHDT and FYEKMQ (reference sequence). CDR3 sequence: CASSHGTVRNEKLFF. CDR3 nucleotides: TGTGCCAGCAGCCATGGGACAGTTCGTAATGAAAAACTGTTTTTT.

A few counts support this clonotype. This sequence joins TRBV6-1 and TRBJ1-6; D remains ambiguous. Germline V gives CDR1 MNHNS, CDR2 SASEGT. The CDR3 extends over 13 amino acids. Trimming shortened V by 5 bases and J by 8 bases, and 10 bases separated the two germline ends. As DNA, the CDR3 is TGTGCCAGCAGTTCCCCCGAGGATTCACCCCTCCACTTT. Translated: CASSSPEDSPLHF.

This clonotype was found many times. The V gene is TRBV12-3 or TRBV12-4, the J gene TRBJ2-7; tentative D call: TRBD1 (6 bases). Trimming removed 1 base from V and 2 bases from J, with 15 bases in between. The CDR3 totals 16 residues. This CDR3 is CASSLGQGLRTYEQYF. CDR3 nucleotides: TGTGCCAGCAGTTTAGGGCAGGGGCTGAGAACCTACGAGCAGTACTTC.

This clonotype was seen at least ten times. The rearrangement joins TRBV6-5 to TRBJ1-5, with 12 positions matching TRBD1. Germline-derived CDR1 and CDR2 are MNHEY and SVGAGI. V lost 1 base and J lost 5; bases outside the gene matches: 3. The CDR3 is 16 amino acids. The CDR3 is CASSYFRDRGHQPQHF. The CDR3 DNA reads TGTGCCAGCAGTTACTTCCGGGACAGGGGGCATCAGCCCCAGCATTTT.

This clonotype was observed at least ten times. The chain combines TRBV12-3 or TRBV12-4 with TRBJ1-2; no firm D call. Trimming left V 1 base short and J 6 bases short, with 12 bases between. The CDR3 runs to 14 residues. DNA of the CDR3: TGTGCCAGCAGTTTAGAACTCGTGGCCAATGGCTACACCTTC. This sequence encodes CASSLELVANGYTF.

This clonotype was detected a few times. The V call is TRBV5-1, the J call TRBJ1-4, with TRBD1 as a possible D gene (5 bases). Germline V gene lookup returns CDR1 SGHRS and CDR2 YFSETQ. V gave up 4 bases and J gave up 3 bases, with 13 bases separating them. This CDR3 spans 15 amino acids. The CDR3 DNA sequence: TGCGCCAGCAGCCGTGTAGTGGGACCTAATGAAAAACTGTTTTTT. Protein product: CASSRVVGPNEKLFF.

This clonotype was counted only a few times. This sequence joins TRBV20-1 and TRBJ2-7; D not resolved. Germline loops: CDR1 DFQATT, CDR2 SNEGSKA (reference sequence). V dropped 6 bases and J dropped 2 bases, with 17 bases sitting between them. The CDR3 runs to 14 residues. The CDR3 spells CSAPHWSPTYEQYF. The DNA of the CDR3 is TGCAGTGCCCCACATTGGTCACCTACCTACGAGCAGTACTTC.

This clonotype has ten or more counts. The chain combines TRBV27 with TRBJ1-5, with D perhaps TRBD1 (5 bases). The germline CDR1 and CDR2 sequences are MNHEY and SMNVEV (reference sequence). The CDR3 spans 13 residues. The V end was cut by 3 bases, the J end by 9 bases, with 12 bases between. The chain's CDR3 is CASSFRVGGPQHF. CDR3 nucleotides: TGTGCCAGCAGTTTCAGGGTGGGAGGGCCCCAGCATTTT.

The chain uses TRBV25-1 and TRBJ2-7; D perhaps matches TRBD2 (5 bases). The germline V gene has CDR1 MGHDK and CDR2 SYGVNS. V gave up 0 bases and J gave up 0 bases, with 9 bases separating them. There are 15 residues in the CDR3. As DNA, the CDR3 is TGTGCCAGCAGTGAATACGAGGGAAGCTCCTACGAGCAGTACTTC. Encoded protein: CASSEYEGSSYEQYF.

Here the CDR3 DNA reads TGTGCCAGCAGCCAAGGGGCTCTAGTGCCTAGGTCGGGCGTCACTAACTATGGCTACACCTTC. This translates into CASSQGALVPRSGVTNYGYTF. The chain has TRBV14 and TRBJ1-2, with D uncertain. The CDR3 has 21 amino acids. V was shortened by 1 base and J by 0 bases, with 27 bases between the two germline ends. CDR1 is SGHDN, CDR2 FVKESK, per germline.

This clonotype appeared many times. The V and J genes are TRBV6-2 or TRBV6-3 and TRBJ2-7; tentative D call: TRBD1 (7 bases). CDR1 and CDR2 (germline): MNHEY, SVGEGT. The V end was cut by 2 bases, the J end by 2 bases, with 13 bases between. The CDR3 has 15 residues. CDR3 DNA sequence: TGTGCCAGCAGTTACAACGCCAGGGGGGCCTACGAGCAGTACTTC. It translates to CASSYNARGAYEQYF.